This T cell receptor beta chain came from a study of PD-1 blockade in classical Hodgkin lymphoma. Produced via immunoSEQ multiplex PCR; TCRdb's table is partial and in-frame only. The sample shows tens of thousands of clones, 60% to 80% of them seen only once. Time point denoted: cycle 4 day 1 (C4D1), after more than 5 weeks of nivolumab. Each patient's relapse followed autologous stem cell transplantation, and brentuximab vedotin exposure varied. CDR1 and CDR2 (germline): SGHNT, YYREEE (reference sequence). This CDR3 has 15 residues. V trimming: 3 bases; J trimming: 4 bases; junction bases outside the gene matches: 4.

This chain connects TRBV5-4 to TRBJ1-3; 10 bases map to TRBD1. The receptor was isolated from a human donor with classical Hodgkin lymphoma. The material sequenced was peripheral blood mononuclear cells (PBMCs), taken before the fourth cycle of nivolumab. CDR3 protein: CASSWDRGEGNTIYF. The CDR3 DNA follows: TGTGCCAGCAGCTGGGACAGGGGTGAAGGAAACACCATATATTTT.